This T cell receptor beta chain stems from a study of CD8 T cells in ankylosing spondylitis. TCRdb used MiXCR to reprocess the 5' RACE reads, holding one entry per CDR3 protein. The sample contains some 250,000 distinct CDR3 sequences, over 8.5% of which appear only once. Germline CDR1 is KGHDR and CDR2 is SFDVKD. This CDR3 is 17 amino acids long. J gave up 3 bases and V 0 bases, and 6 bases lay outside the gene matches. The chain has TRBV24-1 and TRBJ2-1, with 8 positions matching TRBD1. The sequenced sample was blood, either unsorted or a sorted T cell fraction (not recorded which). The origin of this receptor is a male donor with ankylosing spondylitis or in good health (not recorded which). Written as DNA, the CDR3 is TGTGCCACCAGTGATTTGCAGACAGGGGACGGCTACAATGAGCAGTTCTTC. Translation: CATSDLQTGDGYNEQFF.